These T cell receptor beta chains were read from a single sample in a study of blood T cells in healthy people across ages. MiXCR, run by TCRdb on the 5' RACE reads, gives a single entry per CDR3 protein. The data hold about 800,000 distinct CDR3 sequences, with over 45% observed a single time. Sequencing used blood. These receptors were obtained from a man younger than 45 in good health. The CDR3 runs from the conserved cysteine through the conserved F or W. The D gene is left open where the match is weak. Only part of the rows carry a size: once, few, many, or a class if the clone is expanded.

NA	TRBJ1-4	NA	TRBV6-2/TRBV6-3	CASSYQLPGEKLFF	TGTGCCAGCAGTTACCAGCTCCCCGGCGAAAAACTGTTTTTT
TRBD2	TRBJ2-1	NA	TRBV9	CASSEQLADSYNEQFF	TGTGCCAGCAGCGAACAACTAGCGGACTCCTACAATGAGCAGTTCTTC
TRBD2	TRBJ2-1	NA	TRBV20-1	CSAAPNGGWYNEQFF	TGCAGTGCTGCCCCCAACGGGGGGTGGTATAATGAGCAGTTCTTC
NA	TRBJ1-1	NA	TRBV29-1	CSVGGSNWRTEAFF	TGCAGCGTTGGGGGGTCTAACTGGCGCACTGAAGCTTTCTTT
TRBD2	TRBJ2-1	NA	TRBV11-2	CASSLRWTSGGGNEQFF	TGTGCCAGCAGCTTAAGGTGGACTAGCGGGGGTGGGAATGAGCAGTTCTTC
TRBD1	TRBJ1-2	once	TRBV18	CASSREQGVNYGYTF	TGTGCCAGCTCACGAGAACAGGGGGTTAACTATGGCTACACCTTC
TRBD2	TRBJ2-5	NA	TRBV6-1	CASSASGARETQYF	TGTGCCAGCAGTGCAAGCGGGGCCCGGGAGACCCAGTACTTC
NA	TRBJ2-6	NA	TRBV20-1	CSAQGTRANVLTF	TGCAGTGCCCAGGGGACTAGGGCCAACGTCCTGACTTTC
NA	TRBJ2-5	NA	TRBV21-1	CASSKVKIRKQYF	TGTGCCAGCAGCAAAGTAAAGATTCGGAAGCAGTACTTC
NA	TRBJ2-7	NA	TRBV7-6	CASGSSSGPSYEQYF	TGTGCCAGCGGCTCAAGCTCCGGACCCTCCTACGAGCAGTACTTC
TRBD1	TRBJ2-2	once	TRBV7-2	CASSFGTGSGELFF	TGTGCCAGCAGCTTCGGGACAGGAAGCGGGGAGCTGTTTTTT
TRBD1	TRBJ1-4	NA	TRBV4-2	CASSQMDGTGPEKLFF	TGTGCCAGCAGCCAAATGGACGGGACAGGTCCTGAAAAACTGTTTTTT
NA	TRBJ2-7	few	TRBV7-2	CASSRGRISEQYF	TGTGCCAGCAGCCGTGGACGGATTTCCGAGCAGTACTTC
NA	TRBJ1-5	NA	TRBV20-1	CSARDPSGGDNQPQHF	TGCAGTGCTAGAGACCCCAGCGGGGGGGATAATCAGCCCCAGCATTTT
NA	TRBJ2-6	few	TRBV7-9	CASEGEGAYNVLTF	TGTGCCAGCGAGGGGGAGGGGGCATACAACGTCCTGACTTTC
NA	TRBJ2-4	NA	TRBV11-1	CASSPSVRGAQNIQYF	TGTGCCAGCAGCCCGTCCGTAAGGGGGGCCCAAAACATTCAGTACTTC
TRBD2	TRBJ2-7	NA	TRBV29-1	CSVERLAGGSYEQYF	TGCAGCGTTGAACGGCTAGCGGGAGGGTCCTACGAGCAGTACTTC
TRBD1	TRBJ1-2	NA	TRBV20-1	CSAIHGQGFGYTF	TGCAGTGCTATCCACGGACAGGGGTTTGGCTACACCTTC
NA	TRBJ2-7	few	TRBV7-8	CASRPGPPVSYEQYF	TGTGCCAGCAGACCAGGACCCCCGGTTTCCTACGAGCAGTACTTC
NA	TRBJ2-2	NA	TRBV6-6	CASSLDPPGELFF	TGTGCCAGCAGTTTGGACCCACCCGGGGAGCTGTTTTTT
NA	TRBJ1-5	NA	TRBV7-8	CASSRRGFGAGDNQPQHF	TGTGCCAGCAGCCGTAGGGGGTTTGGCGCGGGGGACAATCAGCCCCAGCATTTT
NA	TRBJ2-3	NA	TRBV20-1	CSAGGAETSTDTQYF	TGCAGTGCGGGGGGGGCTGAAACTAGCACAGATACGCAGTATTTT
TRBD2	TRBJ2-1	NA	TRBV28	CASSLEREINEQFF	TGTGCCAGCAGTTTGGAGCGGGAGATCAATGAGCAGTTCTTC
NA	TRBJ1-2	few	TRBV7-2	CASSLDRATGYTF	TGTGCCAGCAGCTTAGACAGGGCTACGGGCTACACCTTC
NA	TRBJ1-1	NA	TRBV6-2/TRBV6-3	CASSYQAGFSEAFF	TGTGCCAGCAGTTACCAGGCAGGGTTCAGCGAAGCTTTCTTT
TRBD2	TRBJ2-7	few	TRBV10-3	CASSGSNPHEQYF	TGTGCCAGTAGCGGGAGTAATCCCCACGAGCAGTACTTC
NA	TRBJ2-4	NA	TRBV7-2	CASSLDNGAIQYF	TGTGCCAGCAGTTTGGACAACGGAGCCATTCAGTACTTC
NA	TRBJ2-3	few	TRBV5-6	CASSNPRSRSDTQYF	TGTGCCAGCAGCAACCCTAGGTCCCGATCAGATACGCAGTATTTT
NA	TRBJ2-7	NA	TRBV6-1	CASSEGASGSYEQYF	TGTGCCAGCAGTGAAGGTGCGAGCGGCTCCTACGAGCAGTACTTC
NA	TRBJ2-1	NA	TRBV19	CASSPQYAEQFF	TGTGCCAGTAGTCCTCAGTATGCCGAGCAGTTCTTC
NA	TRBJ2-7	few	TRBV11-1	CASSPLVARAGAWEQYF	TGTGCCAGCAGCCCGCTGGTCGCTCGGGCGGGGGCATGGGAGCAGTACTTC
TRBD1	TRBJ2-5	NA	TRBV19	CASSMGQGLSGTQYF	TGTGCCAGTAGTATGGGACAGGGGTTGAGCGGGACCCAGTACTTC
NA	TRBJ2-3	NA	TRBV5-1	CASRSLPGSTDTQYF	TGCGCCAGCCGGTCGCTGCCGGGGAGCACAGATACGCAGTATTTT
NA	TRBJ1-1	NA	TRBV12-3/TRBV12-4	CASSFGPPKAFF	TGTGCCAGCAGTTTTGGCCCCCCTAAAGCTTTCTTT
TRBD1	TRBJ2-1	NA	TRBV7-2	CASSITGGGEQFF	TGTGCCAGCAGCATTACAGGGGGCGGTGAGCAGTTCTTC
NA	TRBJ2-1	NA	TRBV7-3	CASSVGGNNEQFF	TGTGCCAGCAGCGTTGGCGGAAACAATGAGCAGTTCTTC
TRBD1	TRBJ1-2	NA	TRBV4-1	CASSHRTGNGYTF	TGCGCCAGCAGCCACAGGACAGGGAACGGCTACACCTTC